The 10 T cell receptor beta chains presented below share a single source sample, sequenced in a study of OX40 agonist ivuxolimab in advanced cancers. Here immunoSEQ multiplex PCR was the method, and the copy in TCRdb shows in-frame clones only, minus some. Found here are over 100,000 clones, about 92% of them singletons; the top ten hold more than 0.8%. The input for sequencing was CD4+ or CD8+ T cells sorted from blood, taken in a trial of the OX40 agonist ivuxolimab. All receptors come from an adult with an advanced solid tumor such as melanoma, head and neck, liver or kidney cancer.

V and J are TRBV20-1 and TRBJ2-7; the D gene is possibly TRBD2 (6 bases). Germline values: CDR1 DFQATT, CDR2 SNEGSKA (reference sequence). Trimming took off 5 bases at V and 5 bases at J, with 10 bases between the two ends. The CDR3 covers 11 residues. The CDR3 bases are TGCAGTGCTCCCCGGGGGAACGAGCAGTACTTC. Protein sequence: CSAPRGNEQYF.

This clone was detected once. The rearrangement joins TRBV6-6 to TRBJ2-7; D unresolved. The CDR3 runs to 14 residues. Between the trimmed V and J ends, which lost 1 base and 4 bases, there was a span of 11 bases. The V gene's germline CDR1 is MNHNY and CDR2 SVGAGI (reference sequence). CDR3 protein: CASSYYGSRYEQYF. DNA for the CDR3: TGTGCCAGCAGTTACTATGGTTCTAGATACGAGCAGTACTTC.

CDR3 nucleotides: TGTGCCAGCTCCTCGGGAACCGGGGAGCTGTTTTTT. As protein: CASSSGTGELFF. This chain joins TRBV6-6 and TRBJ2-2, with a possible D match to TRBD2 (5 bases). Trimming shortened V by 8 bases and J by 5 bases, and 9 bases separated the two germline ends. Germline CDR1 MNHNY, CDR2 SVGAGI (reference sequence). CDR3 length: 12 amino acids.

This clone was counted a single time. The J gene is TRBJ2-1, the V gene TRBV5-8; TRBD2 matches at 8 bases. V lost 0 bases, J lost 4 bases, and 9 bases stayed unmatched. The germline gives CDR1 SGHTS, CDR2 YDEGEE. The CDR3 sequence is 17 residues long. This CDR3 is CASSLGLAGLTYNEQFF. CDR3 sequence (DNA): TGTGCCAGCAGCTTGGGATTAGCGGGGCTGACATACAATGAGCAGTTCTTC. Using reference TRBV5-8 and TRBJ2-1 for the parts outside the CDR3, the full variable domain is EAGVTQSPTHLIKTRGQQATLRCSPISGHTSVYWYQQALGLGLQFLLWYDEGEERNRGNFPPRFSGRQFPNYSSELNVNALELEDSALYLCASSLGLAGLTYNEQFFGPGTRLTVL.

The chain couples TRBV7-2 to TRBJ2-3; D gene unclear. V gave up 2 bases and J gave up 6 bases, with 12 bases separating them. The CDR3 totals 14 residues. Per germline, CDR1 SGHTA and CDR2 FQGNSA. In DNA, the CDR3 is TGTGCCAGCAGCTTAAGAAATCCCGGGGATACGCAGTATTTT. Protein: CASSLRNPGDTQYF.

V usage is TRBV28 and J usage is TRBJ1-2; D possibly corresponds to TRBD1 (5 bases). The CDR3 totals 13 residues. V was trimmed by 2 bases and J by 1 base, leaving 5 bases between them. The germline V gene has CDR1 MDHEN and CDR2 SYDVKM. The CDR3 nucleotides are TGTGCCAGCAGTTTACAGGGTAACTATGGCTACACCTTC. Its translation is CASSLQGNYGYTF.

The rearrangement joins TRBV6-5 to TRBJ2-7; the match to TRBD2 covers 10 bases. Unmatched junction bases numbered 8, after V lost 2 bases and J lost 4 bases. The CDR3 has 16 amino acids. CDR1 is MNHEY, CDR2 SVGAGI, per germline. CDR3 DNA: TGTGCCAGCAGTTACCAACTAGCGGGGCAAACTTACGAGCAGTACTTC. Translation: CASSYQLAGQTYEQYF.

This chain connects TRBV7-2 to TRBJ1-2, with 8 bases aligning to TRBD1. CDR3 size: 15 residues. V was clipped by 4 bases and J by 4 bases; unmatched bases: 8. Germline V gene sequence: CDR1 SGHTA, CDR2 FQGNSA. The CDR3 DNA reads TGTGCCAGCAGCTCCTCCGGGACAGGCATCTATGGCTACACCTTC. Its protein is CASSSSGTGIYGYTF.

This chain uses TRBV19 with TRBJ2-4; maybe TRBD1 (6 bases). V lost 8 bases and J lost 7, with 24 bases in between. Germline V lookup: CDR1 LNHDA, CDR2 SQIVND (reference sequence). This CDR3 contains 16 residues. The CDR3 DNA follows: TGTGCCAGTGGGACAAGAACCCTAGGGGCGTGGAACATTCAGTACTTC. Translating gives CASGTRTLGAWNIQYF.

The rearrangement links TRBV12-2 to TRBJ2-7; the DNA was not used to check the table's D call, TRBD1. TRBV12-2 is a known pseudogene. This CDR3 spans 15 amino acids. The CDR3 loop is CASRFTGPPSYEQYF. DNA for the CDR3: TGTGCAAGTCGCTTTACAGGTCCTCCCTCCTACGAGCAGTACTTC.